This record covers a single T cell receptor beta chain. What it binds is unknown. Trimming pared 2 bases from V and 1 base from J, leaving 8 bases between. Germline lookup yields CDR1 SQVTM and CDR2 ANQGSEA. CDR3 length: 13 amino acids. The sample is drawn from a study of OX40 agonist ivuxolimab in advanced cancers. The study's findings and limits: Average numbers of expanded clones were greater in CD8+ T cells than in CD4+. Normalized T-cell clonal expansion was also low in some nonresponders. Blood T cells, both CD4+ and CD8+, expanded clonally by week 6 at 0.1 to 3.0 mg/kg.

The protocol was immunoSEQ multiplex PCR, while the TCRdb copy is restricted to in-frame clones and leaves out a portion. The sample has fewer than 90,000 clones, roughly 85% seen once. This chain uses TRBV29-1 with TRBJ1-2; D is undetermined. This receptor was identified in an adult with an advanced solid tumor such as melanoma, head and neck, liver or kidney cancer. The sequenced sample was CD4+ or CD8+ T cells sorted from blood, obtained in a trial of the OX40 agonist ivuxolimab. The CDR3 DNA sequence: TGCAGCGTTGAATCAGCGCTTAACTATGGCTACACCTTC. It specifies CSVESALNYGYTF.